This T cell receptor (beta chain) derives from a study of blood T cells in healthy people across ages. This clonotype was seen only once. The antigen remains undetermined. The study, taken as a whole, reports: TCR beta diversity correlated strongly with naive T cell percentage. It was held that diversity estimates obtained from one million T cells represented underestimates.

J lost 1 base, V lost 8 bases, and 8 bases had no gene match. This CDR3 has 15 amino acids. Germline V CDR1 and CDR2: MNHNS, SASEGT. Through a sample-barcoded 5' primer and a J-beta primer mix, a second PCR was run for roughly 7 to 11 cycles. Each CDR3 protein is one row after TCRdb ran MiXCR on the 5' RACE reads. Of hundreds of thousands of distinct CDR3 sequences listed, about 21% were seen once; the top ten hold roughly 3.4%. The chain uses TRBV6-1 and TRBJ2-1, with 7 bases matching TRBD2. Sequencing was performed on blood. This receptor was identified in a man aged 65 to 85 in good health. The CDR3 region is CASVEVGGSYNEQFF. Written as DNA, the CDR3 is TGTGCCAGCGTAGAAGTCGGGGGGTCCTACAATGAGCAGTTCTTC.